The text below deals with one T cell receptor (beta chain). Germline loops: CDR1 LNHDA, CDR2 SQIVND (reference sequence). The ends lost 4 bases at V and 3 bases at J; junction bases unmatched: 1. This CDR3 spans 15 amino acids. The sample originates from a study of blood T cell repertoires in COVID-19. Overall study context: The cDNA or gDNA used as material had been derived from T cells, B-cell-depleted T cells, or PBMCs.

Libraries were prepared by immunoSEQ multiplex PCR; TCRdb keeps only in-frame clonotypes and omits some of them. The sample holds 200,000 to 250,000 clones, roughly 89% seen once. Input material: peripheral blood. The V gene is TRBV19, the J gene TRBJ1-4, with 11 nucleotides matching TRBD1. The source is a man aged 25 to 40 who had recovered from COVID-19. The CDR3 region has the DNA TGTGCCAGTAGTAGGGACAGGGGGGCTAATGAAAAACTGTTTTTT. It encodes CASSRDRGANEKLFF.